This TCR beta chain is from a study of blood T cell repertoires in COVID-19. About the research overall: Sources were T cells, B-cell-depleted T cells, or PBMCs; the material itself was cDNA or gDNA.

The assay was immunoSEQ multiplex PCR, and TCRdb's table has in-frame clones only and misses some. Of under 500,000 clones in the sample, more than 80% were seen once. Trimming took off 7 bases at V and 7 bases at J, with 17 bases between the two ends. The CDR3 spans 13 residues. Per germline, CDR1 MNHEY and CDR2 SMNVEV (reference sequence). Material: PBMCs or T cells enriched from blood (not recorded which). The gene calls are TRBV27 and TRBJ2-7; weak D call: TRBD1 (6 bases). The clonotype comes from a man aged 25-40 years who had recovered from COVID-19. CDR3 loop: CASTWGPGGEQYF. The DNA of the CDR3 is TGTGCCAGCACCTGGGGGCCGGGTGGGGAGCAGTACTTC.